This T cell receptor (beta chain) derives from a study of blood T cell repertoires in COVID-19. Across the whole study: The origin of the acute and convalescent COVID-19 samples was the United States, Italy and Spain. T cells, B-cell-depleted T cells, or PBMCs supplied cDNA or gDNA.

This CDR3 contains 15 residues. Trimming cost V 5 bases and J 2 bases; bases outside gene matches: 2. CDR1 and CDR2 from the germline V gene are KGHDR and SFDVKD. Original analysis: The assay estimated nucleated cells by amplifying reference gene primers. Repertoires were generated with immunoSEQ multiplex PCR, while TCRdb's copy carries only in-frame clones and drops some. The DNA gave D and trimming, while V, J and clone size come from that table. The top ten clones hold 2% to 3% of a sample with around 120,000 clones, less than 85% of them seen once. The sequence was collected from a man in his fifties or sixties with acute or convalescent COVID-19. The sample comprised peripheral blood. The chain recombines TRBV24-1 with TRBJ2-1; 10 bases are a match to TRBD2. The CDR3 sequence is CATSGTSGAYNEQFF. CDR3 nucleotides: TGTGCCACCAGTGGGACTAGCGGAGCCTACAATGAGCAGTTCTTC.